Only a few counts were recorded for the clone carrying this T cell receptor beta chain. Its antigen is unknown. A quantitative 5'-RACE method, one with molecular barcodes, was used to make TCR beta libraries. TCRdb itself ran the 5' RACE reads through MiXCR, one entry per CDR3 protein. The data show more than 600,000 distinct CDR3 sequences, with around 20% seen just once and under 20% held by the top ten. This entry comes from a study of CD8 T cells in ankylosing spondylitis. Study-level points and caveats: It appeared that ankylosing spondylitis blood was characterized by a TCR beta motif of about eight highly homologous variants. There were earlier reports of some motif variants in reactive arthritis synovial fluid and blood. Significantly higher representation of disease-linked clones was reported for matched ankylosing spondylitis synovial fluid.

Trimming took 5 bases from V and 8 from J; bases not matched to a gene: 5. The CDR3 is 12 amino acids. The clonotype originates from a male donor with ankylosing spondylitis. V usage is TRBV12-3 or TRBV12-4 and J usage is TRBJ1-2; 7 bases line up with TRBD1. Sequenced: blood, either unsorted or a sorted T cell fraction (not recorded which). The CDR3: CASSEGARGYTF. Written as DNA, the CDR3 is TGTGCCAGCAGTGAGGGGGCGCGAGGCTACACCTTC.